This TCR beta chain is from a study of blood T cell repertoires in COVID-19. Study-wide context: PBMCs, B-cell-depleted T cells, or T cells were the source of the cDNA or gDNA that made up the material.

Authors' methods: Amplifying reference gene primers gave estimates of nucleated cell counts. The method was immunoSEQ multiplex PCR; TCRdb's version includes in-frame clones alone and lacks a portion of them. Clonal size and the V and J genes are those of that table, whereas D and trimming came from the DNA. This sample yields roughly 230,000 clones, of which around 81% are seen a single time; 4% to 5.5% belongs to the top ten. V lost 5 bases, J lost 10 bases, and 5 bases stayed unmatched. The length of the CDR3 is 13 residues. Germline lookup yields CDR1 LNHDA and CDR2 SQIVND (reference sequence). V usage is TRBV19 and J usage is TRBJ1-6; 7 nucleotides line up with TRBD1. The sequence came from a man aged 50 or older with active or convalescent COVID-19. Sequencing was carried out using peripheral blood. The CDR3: CASSPGQVSPLHF. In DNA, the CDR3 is TGTGCCAGTAGTCCAGGACAGGTATCACCCCTCCACTTT.